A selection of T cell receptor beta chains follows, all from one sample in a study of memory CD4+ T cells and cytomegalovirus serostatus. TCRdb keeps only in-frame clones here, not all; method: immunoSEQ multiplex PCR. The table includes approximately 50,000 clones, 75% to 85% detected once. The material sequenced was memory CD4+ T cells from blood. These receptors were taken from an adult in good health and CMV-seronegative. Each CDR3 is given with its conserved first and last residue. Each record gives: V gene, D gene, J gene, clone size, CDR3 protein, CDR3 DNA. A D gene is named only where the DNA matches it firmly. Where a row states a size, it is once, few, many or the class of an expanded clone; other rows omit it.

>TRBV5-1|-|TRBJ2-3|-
CASSLDQGTDTQYF
TGCGCCAGCAGCTTGGATCAGGGAACAGATACGCAGTATTTT
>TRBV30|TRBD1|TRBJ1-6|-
CAWSRPTGTGYSPLHF
TGTGCCTGGAGTCGCCCTACCGGGACAGGGTATTCACCCCTCCACTTT
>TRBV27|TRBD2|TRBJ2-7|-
CASSLGSGAGGEQYF
TGTGCCAGCAGTTTAGGGAGCGGGGCCGGCGGAGAGCAGTACTTC
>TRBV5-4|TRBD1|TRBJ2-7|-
CASSLGTGRHEQYF
TGTGCCAGCAGCTTAGGGACAGGGCGCCACGAGCAGTACTTC
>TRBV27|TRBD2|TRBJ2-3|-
CASSERTRPTDTQYF
TGTGCCAGCAGTGAGCGGACTAGGCCCACAGATACGCAGTATTTT
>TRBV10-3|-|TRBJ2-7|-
CAISEQVGYEQYF
TGTGCCATCAGTGAACAGGTGGGGTACGAGCAGTACTTC
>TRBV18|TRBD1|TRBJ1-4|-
CASSQGDSGIEKLFF
TGTGCCAGCTCACAGGGGGACAGTGGGATTGAAAAACTGTTTTTT
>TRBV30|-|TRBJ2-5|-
CAWSVSGAGEQYF
TGTGCCTGGAGTGTTTCCGGGGCTGGGGAGCAGTACTTC
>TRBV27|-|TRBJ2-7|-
CASSLSGLRSYEQYF
TGTGCCAGCAGTTTGTCGGGACTTAGGTCCTACGAGCAGTACTTC
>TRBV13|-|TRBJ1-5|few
CASSSYLVGVGQPQHF
TGTGCCAGCAGCTCCTACTTAGTGGGGGTCGGGCAGCCCCAGCATTTT
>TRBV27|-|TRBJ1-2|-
CASSLQGAANYGYTF
TGTGCCAGCAGTTTACAGGGTGCGGCTAACTATGGCTACACCTTC
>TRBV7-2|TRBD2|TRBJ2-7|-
CASSPFPGGAYEQYF
TGTGCCAGCAGCCCTTTTCCGGGAGGCGCCTACGAGCAGTACTTC
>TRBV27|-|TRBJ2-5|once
CASSLDLLAAKETQYF
TGTGCCAGCAGTTTAGATCTACTAGCTGCTAAAGAGACCCAGTACTTC
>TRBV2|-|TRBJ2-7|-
CASKRLLSYEQYF
TGTGCCAGCAAGCGTCTACTCTCCTACGAGCAGTACTTC
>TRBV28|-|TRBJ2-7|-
CASSPWSYEQYF
TGTGCCAGCAGTCCCTGGTCCTACGAGCAGTACTTC
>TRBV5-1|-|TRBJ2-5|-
CASTRQVQETQYF
TGCGCCAGCACCCGACAGGTTCAAGAGACCCAGTACTTC
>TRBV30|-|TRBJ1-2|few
CAWQQRLNYGYTF
TGTGCCTGGCAACAGAGACTGAACTATGGCTACACCTTC
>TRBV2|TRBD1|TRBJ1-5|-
CASSEAPPGGNQPQHF
TGTGCCAGCAGTGAAGCGCCCCCAGGGGGAAATCAGCCCCAGCATTTT
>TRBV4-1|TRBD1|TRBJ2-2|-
CASSWTGVCNTGELFF
TGCGCCAGCAGCTGGACAGGCGTTTGTAACACCGGGGAGCTGTTTTTT
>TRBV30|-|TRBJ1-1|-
CAWSSRTEAFF
TGTGCCTGGAGTTCGAGGACTGAAGCTTTCTTT
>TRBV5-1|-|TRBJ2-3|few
CASSLVPSTDTQYF
TGCGCCAGCAGCTTGGTCCCAAGCACAGATACGCAGTATTTT
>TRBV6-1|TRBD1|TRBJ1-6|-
CASGTGMSSPLHF
TGTGCCAGCGGGACAGGGATGAGTTCACCCCTCCACTTT
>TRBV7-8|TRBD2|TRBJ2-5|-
CASSLLSGGETQYF
TGTGCCAGCAGCCTCCTATCGGGGGGGGAGACCCAGTACTTC
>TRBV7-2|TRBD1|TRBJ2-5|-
CASSRDSQETQYF
TGTGCCAGCAGCCGGGACAGCCAAGAGACCCAGTACTTC
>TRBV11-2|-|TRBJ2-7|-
CASSSPPREREQYF
TGTGCCAGCAGCTCTCCTCCCCGGGAGCGCGAGCAGTACTTC
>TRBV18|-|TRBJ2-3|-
CASSPPHSWDTQYF
TGTGCCAGCTCACCACCCCACTCCTGGGATACGCAGTATTTT
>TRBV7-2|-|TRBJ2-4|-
CASSFSGGRAKNIQYF
TGTGCCAGCAGCTTTTCCGGGGGAAGAGCCAAAAACATTCAGTACTTC
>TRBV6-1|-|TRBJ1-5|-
CASSEALQVSNQPQHF
TGTGCCAGCAGTGAAGCTCTACAGGTTAGCAATCAGCCCCAGCATTTT
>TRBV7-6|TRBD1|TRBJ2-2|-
CASSPQGANTGELFF
TGTGCCAGCAGCCCCCAGGGGGCGAACACCGGGGAGCTGTTTTTT
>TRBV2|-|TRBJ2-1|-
CASKANYNEQFF
TGTGCCAGCAAGGCTAACTACAATGAGCAGTTCTTC
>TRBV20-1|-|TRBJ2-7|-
CSARVGGAQYF
TGCAGTGCTAGAGTAGGAGGAGCGCAGTACTTC
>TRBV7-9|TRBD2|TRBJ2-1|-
CASSLAGQYNEQFF
TGTGCCAGCAGCCTAGCGGGACAGTACAATGAGCAGTTCTTC
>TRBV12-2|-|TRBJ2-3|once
CASRPPQGANTDTQYF
TGTGCAAGTCGCCCACCTCAGGGCGCCAACACAGATACGCAGTATTTT
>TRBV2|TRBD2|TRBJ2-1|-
CASSASSGGSYNEQFF
TGTGCCAGCAGTGCCTCTAGCGGGGGCTCCTACAATGAGCAGTTCTTC
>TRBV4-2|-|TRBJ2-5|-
CASSQRGGQHQETQYF
TGTGCCAGCAGCCAAAGGGGCGGGCAACACCAAGAGACCCAGTACTTC